A single sample is the source of the 18 T cell receptor beta chains below, sequenced in a study of T-cell memory formation after mild COVID-19. One entry per CDR3 protein results from TCRdb running MiXCR on the 5' RACE reads. The sample lists more than 150,000 distinct CDR3 sequences, about 9.9% occurring once. Sequences were obtained from PBMCs or a T cell subset sorted from them (not recorded which). These receptors originate from a man aged 18 to 30 who had mild COVID-19 (a few samples of this study predate the infection). Cell type and time point are not known.

This clonotype has just a few counts. V usage is TRBV7-8 and J usage is TRBJ1-1, with TRBD1 identical over 10 bases. J lost 4 bases, V lost 4 bases, and 6 bases had no gene match. The germline V gene encodes CDR1 SGHVS and CDR2 FQNEAQ. The CDR3 runs to 15 residues. In DNA, the CDR3 is TGTGCCAGCAGCTCCCGACAGGGGGCTAGCACTGAAGCTTTCTTT. Encoded protein: CASSSRQGASTEAFF.

The chain couples TRBV20-1 to TRBJ2-5, with 9 bases matching TRBD2. CDR1 and CDR2 (germline): DFQATT, SNEGSKA (reference sequence). There are 17 residues in the CDR3. V was pared by 6 bases and J by 6 bases, with 20 bases of the junction left unmatched. The CDR3: CSATPRGGGAGGQTQYF. The CDR3 nucleotides read TGCAGTGCAACCCCTCGGGGCGGGGGGGCCGGAGGACAGACCCAGTACTTC.

The chain carries TRBV6-1 and TRBJ1-6, with unresolved D. This CDR3 is built from 13 residues. The V end was cut by 7 bases, the J end by 3 bases, with 7 bases between. Germline V gives CDR1 MNHNS, CDR2 SASEGT. CDR3 sequence reads: CASKTDYNSPLHF. CDR3 bases: TGTGCCAGCAAGACCGACTATAATTCACCCCTCCACTTT.

In its sample, this clonotype was seen many times. This chain uses TRBV3-1 with TRBJ2-2; TRBD1 agrees at 8 bases. J gave up 4 bases and V 1 base, and 5 bases lay outside the gene matches. The CDR3 is 16 amino acids. Looked up from germline, CDR1 is LGHDT and CDR2 is YNNKEL (reference sequence). CDR3 loop: CASSQGPGGRTGELFF. The DNA of the CDR3 is TGTGCCAGCAGCCAAGGTCCAGGGGGCCGCACCGGGGAGCTGTTTTTT.

The J gene is TRBJ2-7, the V gene TRBV18; D is uncertain. Germline CDR1 reads KGHSH; CDR2 reads LQKENI. V was pared by 3 bases and J by 2 bases, with 14 bases between. The CDR3 contains 15 residues. The CDR3 DNA reads as TGTGCCAGCTCACCCGAGGTCGGTGCGCCCTACGAGCAGTACTTC. This gives the protein CASSPEVGAPYEQYF.

The chain carries TRBV5-6 and TRBJ2-1; 8 nucleotides align to TRBD1. Trimming took 9 bases from V and 7 from J; bases not matched to a gene: 3. There are 11 residues in the CDR3. The germline gives CDR1 SGHDT, CDR2 YYEEEE. CDR3: CANHRGNEQFF. The CDR3 coding sequence is TGTGCCAACCACAGGGGGAATGAGCAGTTCTTC.

This clonotype was recorded many times. CDR3 sequence reads: CASSLGGHMNTEAFF. CDR3 coding DNA: TGCGCCAGCAGCCTGGGGGGGCACATGAACACTGAAGCTTTCTTT. The chain is built from TRBV5-1 and TRBJ1-1; maybe TRBD1 (6 bases). This CDR3 comprises 15 residues. Trimming shortened V by 4 bases and J by 0 bases, and 13 bases separated the two germline ends. Germline assignment: CDR1 SGHRS and CDR2 YFSETQ.

V usage is TRBV5-4 and J usage is TRBJ2-5, with 9 bases fitting TRBD1. The CDR3 extends over 13 amino acids. Germline assignment: CDR1 SGHNT and CDR2 YYREEE (reference sequence). Losses at the gene ends were 3 bases for V and 6 bases for J; bases not matched to a gene: 3. CDR3 residues: CASSYGQGQTQYF. The CDR3 nucleotides read TGTGCCAGCAGCTACGGACAGGGGCAGACCCAGTACTTC.

This clonotype has just a few counts. V and J are TRBV18 and TRBJ2-3, with 8 bases that match TRBD1. Trimming removed 3 bases from V and 4 bases from J; junction bases left unmatched: 6. The CDR3 is made up of 15 amino acids. Germline CDR1 reads KGHSH; CDR2 reads LQKENI. The CDR3 nucleotides read TGTGCCAGCTCACCGATGACAGGGGTTGCAGATACGCAGTATTTT. Protein product: CASSPMTGVADTQYF.

The CDR3: CASSREIGGGGGTDTQYF. CDR3 nucleotides: TGTGCCAGCAGCCGAGAGATTGGAGGGGGGGGGGGCACAGATACGCAGTATTTT. The chain is built from TRBV4-2 and TRBJ2-3, with a possible D match to TRBD2 (7 bases). The CDR3 covers 18 residues. Germline assignment: CDR1 LGHNA and CDR2 YNFKEQ. The V end was cut by 4 bases, the J end by 1 base, with 21 bases between.

This clonotype was counted many times. The chain has TRBV7-3 and TRBJ2-3; no reliable D call. The CDR3 is made up of 12 amino acids. Trimming took 4 bases from V and 6 from J, leaving 8 bases between them. CDR1 and CDR2 (germline): SGHTA, FQGTGA. CDR3 coding DNA: TGTGCCAGCAGCTCCAACGAGGATACGCAGTATTTT. Translation gives CASSSNEDTQYF.

The V gene is TRBV5-1, the J gene TRBJ2-5; 10 nucleotides agree with TRBD2. V gave up 0 bases and J gave up 3 bases; unmatched junction bases: 2. The CDR3 runs 15 residues. Germline CDR1 SGHRS, CDR2 YFSETQ. CDR3 DNA sequence: TGCGCCAGCAGCTTGGGTACTAGCGGGGAAGAGACCCAGTACTTC. Encoded protein: CASSLGTSGEETQYF.

This clonotype was detected a few times. The chain joins TRBV12-3 or TRBV12-4 to TRBJ2-3; possibly TRBD1 for D (5 bases). There are 15 residues in the CDR3. The V end lost 5 bases, the J end lost 0 bases, and 12 bases lay between the germline ends. CDR3 sequence (DNA): TGTGCCAGCAGTCCTCGACAGAGCAGCACAGATACGCAGTATTTT. It translates to CASSPRQSSTDTQYF.

This clonotype appeared a few times. This chain's CDR3 is CSVPLGADTQYF. The DNA of the CDR3 is TGCAGCGTTCCTTTGGGTGCAGATACGCAGTATTTT. The rearrangement joins TRBV29-1 to TRBJ2-3; D unresolved. Trimming took 5 bases from V and 4 from J, leaving 10 bases between them. The CDR3 length is 12 residues. Germline loops: CDR1 SQVTM, CDR2 ANQGSEA.

The chain is built from TRBV4-1 and TRBJ2-5; maybe TRBD2 (5 bases). Germline V gives CDR1 MGHRA, CDR2 YSYEKL. This CDR3 has 13 residues. Trimming pared 8 bases from V and 7 bases from J, leaving 17 bases between. CDR3 bases: TGCGCCAGCGGGCGGGTTAAGGAATCGACCCAGTACTTC. This encodes CASGRVKESTQYF.

The genes are TRBV27 and TRBJ2-5; tentatively, D is TRBD2 (7 bases). V shed 9 bases and J shed 4 bases, with 21 bases lying between them. Germline V gives CDR1 MNHEY, CDR2 SMNVEV (reference sequence). CDR3 length: 15 amino acids. CDR3 sequence reads: CASRPWRGRGETQYF. CDR3 coding DNA: TGTGCCAGTCGGCCCTGGCGGGGGCGCGGAGAGACCCAGTACTTC.

The chain uses TRBV24-1 and TRBJ2-1; maybe TRBD1 (6 bases). CDR1 and CDR2 (germline): KGHDR, SFDVKD. V was clipped by 3 bases and J by 5 bases, with 19 bases between them. CDR3 length equals 17 residues. CDR3 sequence: CATSDLRGQGKDNEQFF. The CDR3 DNA follows: TGTGCCACCAGTGATCTACGAGGGCAGGGGAAGGACAATGAGCAGTTCTTC.

The rearrangement uses TRBV7-9 and TRBJ1-5; D might be TRBD1 (5 bases). Looked up from germline, CDR1 is SEHNR and CDR2 is FQNEAQ (reference sequence). This CDR3 contains 13 residues. Between the trimmed V and J ends, which lost 5 bases and 5 bases, there was a span of 10 bases. The CDR3 nucleotides are TGTGCCAGCAGCAGACAGAGAGATCAGCCCCAGCATTTT. Encoded protein: CASSRQRDQPQHF. The full variable domain, completed using reference TRBV7-9 and TRBJ1-5, is DTGVSQNPRHKITKRGQNVTFRCDPISEHNRLYWYRQTLGQGPEFLTYFQNEAQLEKSRLLSDRFSAERPKGSFSTLEIQRTEQGDSAMYLCASSRQRDQPQHFGDGTRLSIL.